The 9 T cell receptor beta chains below come from one sample, sequenced in a study of human T cells and chemical hapten exposure. One entry per CDR3 protein, called by TCRdb with MiXCR from the RACE reads. The sample holds more than 100,000 distinct CDR3 sequences; about 11% are singletons and the top ten take 2% to 2.5%. The time point was: patch test 3, about 24 weeks after DPC sensitization. Sample treatment: therapeutic diphenylcyclopropenone sensitization with weekly scalp DPC. Sample: whole blood, taken in connection with sensitization to the hapten diphenylcyclopropenone (DPC). Receptors were obtained from a woman aged 50 to 60 with alopecia areata. Some clones in this sample may be carry-over from other donors' samples.

In this sample, this clonotype turned up many times. One junction end does not reproduce the germline sequence, and a read error may be involved. This chain links TRBV4-3 with TRBJ2-3, with TRBD2 identical over 9 bases. Germline values: CDR1 LGHNA, CDR2 YSLEER. CDR3 length: 16 amino acids. The CDR3 nucleotides read TGCGCCAGCAGCCAAGACCCACCGCCGAGCGGGAGGCCTTCGTCTTTT. It is translated as CASSQDPPPSGRPSSF.

Only a few counts were recorded for this clonotype. The chain recombines TRBV7-9 with TRBJ1-1, with D hard to call. V lost 0 bases and J 1 base, leaving 6 bases between the germline ends. CDR1 and CDR2 (germline): SEHNR, FQNEAQ (reference sequence). The CDR3 consists of 14 residues. CDR3 in DNA: TGTGCCAGCAGCTTAGCTAAAGGGAACACTGAAGCTTTCTTT. Its translation: CASSLAKGNTEAFF. Combining the CDR3 with reference TRBV7-9 and TRBJ1-1 gives the whole variable domain DTGVSQNPRHKITKRGQNVTFRCDPISEHNRLYWYRQTLGQGPEFLTYFQNEAQLEKSRLLSDRFSAERPKGSFSTLEIQRTEQGDSAMYLCASSLAKGNTEAFFGQGTRLTVV.

This clonotype has more than one count but fewer than ten. The rearrangement joins TRBV20-1 to TRBJ1-2; D remains unclear. Germline values: CDR1 DFQATT, CDR2 SNEGSKA (reference sequence). The CDR3 is 14 amino acids. Trimming cost V 0 bases and J 7 bases, with 15 bases left between them. This CDR3 reads CSARDLSFAGGYTF. Written as DNA, the CDR3 is TGCAGTGCTAGAGATTTGAGTTTTGCCGGTGGCTACACCTTC.

The V call is TRBV7-9, the J call TRBJ2-3; D is unresolved. Looked up from germline, CDR1 is SEHNR and CDR2 is FQNEAQ (reference sequence). The CDR3 has 16 residues. Trimming took off 1 base at V and 2 bases at J, with 13 bases between the two ends. DNA for the CDR3: TGTGCCAGCAGCTTAGTTGGCAGCGAGAACACAGATACGCAGTATTTT. Protein: CASSLVGSENTDTQYF.

This rearrangement joins TRBV2 to TRBJ1-5, with 11 bases matching TRBD1. The V gene's germline CDR1 is SNHLY and CDR2 FYNNEI. With 6 bases clipped from V and 0 bases from J, the junction kept 10 bases outside the gene matches. The CDR3 length is 18 residues. The CDR3, as DNA: TGTGCCAGCAGGAGGACAGGGGGCCTCCCCTATAGCAATCAGCCCCAGCATTTT. This codes for CASRRTGGLPYSNQPQHF.

A few counts support this clonotype. The chain employs TRBV9 and TRBJ2-1, with D possibly matching TRBD2 (6 bases). Looked up from germline, CDR1 is SGDLS and CDR2 is YYNGEE. The ends were cut back, 3 bases at V and 10 bases at J, with 11 bases in the middle. CDR3 length equals 12 residues. CDR3 residues: CASSAHREEQFF. CDR3 nucleotide sequence: TGTGCCAGCAGCGCCCATCGGGAGGAGCAGTTCTTC.

A remark on this clonotype: A clone one base away is much larger, so this may be a read error. The chain combines TRBV9 with TRBJ2-7, with TRBD1 matching over 7 bases. The germline gives CDR1 SGDLS, CDR2 YYNGEE. There are 15 residues in the CDR3. J was trimmed by 9 bases and V by 4 bases; bases with no gene match: 16. Written as DNA, the CDR3 is TGTGCCAGCAGCCCATCCCCCGACAGGGAAGTCGTGCAGTACTTC. Protein sequence: CASSPSPDREVVQYF.

This clonotype appeared once. With a much larger clone just one base away, this may be a read error. The final CDR3 position lacks the conserved phenylalanine or tryptophan, pointing to a likely read error. The chain links TRBV27 to TRBJ2-1; unclear D gene. V shed 10 bases and J shed 8 bases, with 24 bases lying between them. This CDR3 region has 15 residues. The germline CDR1 and CDR2 sequences are MNHEY and SMNVEV (reference sequence). This CDR3 reads CATRSLSRGLDEQFL. Here the CDR3 DNA reads TGTGCCACCCGGTCCCTCAGCCGTGGCCTAGATGAGCAGTTCCTC.

This clonotype has a count of ten or more. V gene TRBV7-2 combines with J gene TRBJ2-7; tentatively, D is TRBD2 (5 bases). Trimming pared 0 bases from V and 6 bases from J, leaving 18 bases between. There are 16 residues in the CDR3. Germline lookup yields CDR1 SGHTA and CDR2 FQGNSA. The CDR3 nucleotides are TGTGCCAGCAGCTTAGCCGGCCTTCGCCTTGGAGGCGAGCAGTACTTC. Encoded protein: CASSLAGLRLGGEQYF.